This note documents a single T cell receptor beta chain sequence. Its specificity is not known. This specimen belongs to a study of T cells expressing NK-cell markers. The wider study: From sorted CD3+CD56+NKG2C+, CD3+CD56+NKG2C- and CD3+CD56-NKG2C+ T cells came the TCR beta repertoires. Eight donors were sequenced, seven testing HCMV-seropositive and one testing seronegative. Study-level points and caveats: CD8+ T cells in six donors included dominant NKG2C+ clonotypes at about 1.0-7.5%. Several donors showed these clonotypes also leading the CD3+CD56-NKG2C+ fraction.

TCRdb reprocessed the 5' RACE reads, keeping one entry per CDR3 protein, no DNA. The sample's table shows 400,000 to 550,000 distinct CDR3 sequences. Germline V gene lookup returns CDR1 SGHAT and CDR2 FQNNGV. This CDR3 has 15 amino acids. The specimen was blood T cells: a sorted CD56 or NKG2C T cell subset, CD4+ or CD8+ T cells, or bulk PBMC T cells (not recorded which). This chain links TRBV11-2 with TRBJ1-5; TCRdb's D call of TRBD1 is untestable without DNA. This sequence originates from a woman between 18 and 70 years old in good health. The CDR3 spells CASSIQGKGNQPQHF.